This TCR beta chain was sequenced for a study of blood T cell repertoires in COVID-19. Trimming shortened V by 6 bases and J by 0 bases, and 20 bases separated the two germline ends. This CDR3 comprises 17 residues. The germline gives CDR1 SNHLY, CDR2 FYNNEI. Sequencing used immunoSEQ multiplex PCR; TCRdb keeps in-frame clones, though not all of them. This sample has roughly 300,000 clones, with 81% found just once. This chain connects TRBV2 to TRBJ2-5; the D gene is possibly TRBD2 (7 bases). This clonotype originated in an older woman with active or convalescent COVID-19. Sequencing was done on a sample of peripheral blood. Written as DNA, the CDR3 is TGTGCCAGCAGGGACCCCCGGGGGGCCACGTACCAAGAGACCCAGTACTTC. The encoded protein is CASRDPRGATYQETQYF.